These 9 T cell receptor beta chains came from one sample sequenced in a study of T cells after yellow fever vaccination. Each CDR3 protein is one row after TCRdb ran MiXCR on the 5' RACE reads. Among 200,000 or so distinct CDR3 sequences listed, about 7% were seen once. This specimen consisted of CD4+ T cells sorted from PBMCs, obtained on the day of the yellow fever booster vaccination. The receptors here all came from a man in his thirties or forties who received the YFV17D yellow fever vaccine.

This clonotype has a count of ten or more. The CDR3 is CASSHISVQGQNIQYF. DNA for the CDR3: TGTGCCAGCAGTCACATTTCGGTACAGGGGCAAAACATTCAGTACTTC. The rearrangement uses TRBV3-1 and TRBJ2-4; TRBD1 matches at 7 bases. The CDR3 is 16 residues long. V was pared by 6 bases and J by 5 bases, with 13 bases of the junction left unmatched. CDR1 LGHDT and CDR2 YNNKEL come from the germline V gene (reference sequence). The full variable domain, rest sourced from reference TRBV3-1 and TRBJ2-4, is DTAVSQTPKYLVTQMGNDKSIKCEQNLGHDTMYWYKQDSKKFLKIMFSYNNKELIINETVPNRFSPKSPDKAHLNLHINSLELGDSAVYFCASSHISVQGQNIQYFGAGTRLSVL.

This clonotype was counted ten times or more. CDR3 loop: CASSQDYTSGTYNEQFF. The CDR3 nucleotides read TGTGCCAGCAGCCAAGATTATACTAGCGGGACCTACAATGAGCAGTTCTTC. The gene calls are TRBV4-2 and TRBJ2-1; 10 positions match TRBD2. Looked up from germline, CDR1 is LGHNA and CDR2 is YNFKEQ. V lost 0 bases and J lost 2; bases outside the gene matches: 4. The length of the CDR3 is 17 residues.

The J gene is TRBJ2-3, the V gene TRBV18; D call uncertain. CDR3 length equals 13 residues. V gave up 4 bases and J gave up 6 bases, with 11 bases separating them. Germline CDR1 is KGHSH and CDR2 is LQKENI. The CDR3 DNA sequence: TGTGCCAGCTCACAATCTAGGTTTGATACGCAGTATTTT. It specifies CASSQSRFDTQYF.

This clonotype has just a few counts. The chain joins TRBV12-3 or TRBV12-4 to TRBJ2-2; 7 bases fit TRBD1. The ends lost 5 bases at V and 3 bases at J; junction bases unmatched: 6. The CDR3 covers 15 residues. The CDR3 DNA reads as TGTGCCAGCAGTGGCAGAGGGGGCTACACCGGGGAGCTGTTTTTT. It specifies CASSGRGGYTGELFF.

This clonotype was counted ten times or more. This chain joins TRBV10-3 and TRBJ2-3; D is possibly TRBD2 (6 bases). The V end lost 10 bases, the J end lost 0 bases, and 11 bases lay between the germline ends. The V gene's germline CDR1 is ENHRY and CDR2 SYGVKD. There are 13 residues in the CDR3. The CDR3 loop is CASYSGSTDTQYF. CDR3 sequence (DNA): TGTGCCAGTTATAGCGGAAGCACAGATACGCAGTATTTT.

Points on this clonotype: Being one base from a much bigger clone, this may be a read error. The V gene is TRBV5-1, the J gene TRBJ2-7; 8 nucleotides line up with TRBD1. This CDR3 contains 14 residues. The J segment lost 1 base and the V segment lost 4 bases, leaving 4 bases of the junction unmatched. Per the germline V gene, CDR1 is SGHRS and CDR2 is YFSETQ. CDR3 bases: TGCGCCAGCAGCGACACAGGGGGGTCCTACGAGCAGTACTTC. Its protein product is CASSDTGGSYEQYF.

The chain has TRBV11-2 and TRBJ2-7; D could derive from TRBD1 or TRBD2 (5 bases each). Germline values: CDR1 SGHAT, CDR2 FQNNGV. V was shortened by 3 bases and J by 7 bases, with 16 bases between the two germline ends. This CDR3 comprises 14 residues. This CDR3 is CASSLGPTPREQYF. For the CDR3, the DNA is TGTGCCAGCAGCTTGGGACCGACTCCGAGGGAGCAGTACTTC.

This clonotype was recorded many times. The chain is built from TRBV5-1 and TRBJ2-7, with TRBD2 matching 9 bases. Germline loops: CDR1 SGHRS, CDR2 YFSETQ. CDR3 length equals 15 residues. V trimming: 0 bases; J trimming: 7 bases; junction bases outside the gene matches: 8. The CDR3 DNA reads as TGCGCCAGCAGCTTGGCCGCGGGAGGGCCCGGGGAGCAGTACTTC. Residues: CASSLAAGGPGEQYF.

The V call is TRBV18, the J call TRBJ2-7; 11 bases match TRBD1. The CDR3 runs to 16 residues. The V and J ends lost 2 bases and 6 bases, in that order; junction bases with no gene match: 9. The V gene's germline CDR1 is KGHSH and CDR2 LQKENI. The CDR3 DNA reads TGTGCCAGCTCACCAATGGGAACCGGGACAGGGGGCGAGCAGTACTTC. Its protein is CASSPMGTGTGGEQYF.